The rows below give T cell receptor beta chains drawn from one sample of a study of spatial heterogeneity in lung cancer. TCRdb re-analysed the 5' RACE reads in MiXCR, keeping a single row per CDR3 protein. Among 110,000 or so distinct CDR3 sequences listed, less than 14% were seen once. Sequencing was performed on PBMCs, taken at follow-up. These TCRs come from a female donor with early-stage non-small cell lung cancer. The CDR3 runs from the conserved cysteine through the conserved F or W. The D gene is left open where the match is weak. The size entry is marked missing in some rows and otherwise reads once, few, many or a size class.

CDR3nt,CDR3aa,abundance,v_gene,j_gene,d_gene
TGTGCCAGCAGTGCCTCTATAGGGGGGGCGCAGACCCAGTACTTC,CASSASIGGAQTQYF,.,TRBV25-1,TRBJ2-5,.
TGCGCCAGCAGCTTGGTTTACTACAATGAGCAGTTCTTC,CASSLVYYNEQFF,few,TRBV5-1,TRBJ2-1,.
TGTGCTAGTGCCTCATACAATGAGCAGTTCTTC,CASASYNEQFF,.,TRBV12-5,TRBJ2-1,.
TGTGCCAGCAGTGGGACTTGGTCCTACAATGAGCAGTTCTTC,CASSGTWSYNEQFF,few,TRBV6-1,TRBJ2-1,.
TGCGCCAGCAGCCAAGATAATCTCGCAGGGGTTAGCGGGAGGTTGTACATTCAGTACTTC,CASSQDNLAGVSGRLYIQYF,.,TRBV4-3,TRBJ2-4,TRBD2
TGTGCCAGCAGAGATCCAAGCGGGAGCTCCTACAATGAGCAGTTCTTC,CASRDPSGSSYNEQFF,few,TRBV3-1,TRBJ2-1,TRBD2
TGTGCCAGCAGTTCGACAGGGTTAGATGGCTACACCTTC,CASSSTGLDGYTF,many,TRBV2,TRBJ1-2,TRBD1
TGTGCCAGCAGCAAGCAGGGGGCTAGCAATCAGCCCCAGCATTTT,CASSKQGASNQPQHF,once,TRBV7-2,TRBJ1-5,TRBD1
TGTGCCACCAGCAGAAACCAGCCGGGTAATGAAAAACTGTTTTTT,CATSRNQPGNEKLFF,few,TRBV15,TRBJ1-4,.
TGTGCCAGCAGCTTCTCCAGGGTGGACACCGGGGAGCTGTTTTTT,CASSFSRVDTGELFF,few,TRBV7-2,TRBJ2-2,.
TGTGCCAGCAGTTGGACACAGGGGGCAACCTACGAGCAGTACTTC,CASSWTQGATYEQYF,.,TRBV28,TRBJ2-7,TRBD1
TGTGCCAGCAGAAATAAAGCGAGCCCTAGCACAGATACGCAGTATTTT,CASRNKASPSTDTQYF,few,TRBV7-2,TRBJ2-3,.
TGTGCCAGCAGCGTAGGAGGGTACCCTGGGGCCAACGTCCTGACTTTC,CASSVGGYPGANVLTF,.,TRBV9,TRBJ2-6,.
TGTGCCAGCAGTTACCCATCGGGGACAGGGGATCATGGCTACACCTTC,CASSYPSGTGDHGYTF,many,TRBV6-2/TRBV6-3,TRBJ1-2,TRBD1
TGCAGTGCTAGTAGGTCAGGGGGCCTCGTAGCCAAAAACATTCAGTACTTC,CSASRSGGLVAKNIQYF,few,TRBV20-1,TRBJ2-4,TRBD1
TGTGCCAGCAGTTATGCACTATCCAGCACAGATACGCAGTATTTT,CASSYALSSTDTQYF,.,TRBV27,TRBJ2-3,.
TGTGCCAGCAGCTTAGAGCGGGGGGACTCCTACGAGCAGTACTTC,CASSLERGDSYEQYF,.,TRBV5-4,TRBJ2-7,TRBD2
TGCGCCAGCAGCCAACCGGGACTACGGAATGAGCAGTTCTTC,CASSQPGLRNEQFF,few,TRBV4-1,TRBJ2-1,TRBD2
TGCGCCAGCAGTGATCTAAGTGGCTACGAGCAGTACTTC,CASSDLSGYEQYF,few,TRBV10-2,TRBJ2-7,.
TGTGCCAGCAGCCCACCGGGACTCCGCTACAATGAGCAGTTCTTC,CASSPPGLRYNEQFF,few,TRBV5-4,TRBJ2-1,.
TGTGCCAGCAGCGTAGAGGGGTACGGAGATACGCAGTATTTT,CASSVEGYGDTQYF,many,TRBV9,TRBJ2-3,.
TGTGCCAGCAGTTACTCGAGACAGACCACAGATACGCAGTATTTT,CASSYSRQTTDTQYF,.,TRBV6-2/TRBV6-3,TRBJ2-3,.
TGTGCCAGCAGCCTCCCACTAGGCACAGATACGCAGTATTTT,CASSLPLGTDTQYF,.,TRBV12-3/TRBV12-4,TRBJ2-3,.
TGTGCCAGCAGCTTTTTGCAGCACTACGAGCAGTACTTC,CASSFLQHYEQYF,many,TRBV11-2,TRBJ2-7,.
TGTGCCAGCAGTGAATATGGGGTAGGTGAGCAGTTCTTC,CASSEYGVGEQFF,many,TRBV6-1,TRBJ2-1,.
TGTGCCAGCAGTGAATTTATCGGCAGGAATAATTCACCCCTCCACTTT,CASSEFIGRNNSPLHF,few,TRBV2,TRBJ1-6,.
TGTGCCAGCAGTTTTAGCGGGAGTGGCCAAGAGACCCAGTACTTC,CASSFSGSGQETQYF,.,TRBV12-3/TRBV12-4,TRBJ2-5,TRBD2
TGTGCCAGCAGCTTAGGACTAGCGGGAGGGGAGGCCCACAATGAGCAGTTCTTC,CASSLGLAGGEAHNEQFF,few,TRBV7-2,TRBJ2-1,TRBD2
TGTGCCAGCAGCTTGAGGACTAGCGGAGGCTCCTACAATGAGCAGTTCTTC,CASSLRTSGGSYNEQFF,few,TRBV11-2,TRBJ2-1,TRBD2
TGTGCCAACAGTTTAACAGGGTCGAACACTGAAGCTTTCTTT,CANSLTGSNTEAFF,.,TRBV2,TRBJ1-1,.
TGTGCCAGCAGTCCTTTTTCCGGGACTAGCGGGATGAGGTACGAGCAGTACTTC,CASSPFSGTSGMRYEQYF,.,TRBV28,TRBJ2-7,TRBD2
TGTGCCAGCAGCTACACTGAAGCTTTCTTT,CASSYTEAFF,many,TRBV2,TRBJ1-1,.
TGTGCCAGCAGTTGGACGATCATACATGGCTACACCTTC,CASSWTIIHGYTF,many,TRBV12-3/TRBV12-4,TRBJ1-2,.
TGTGCCAGCAGTTCATCCGGGACAGGGGGCTCCGAGCAGTACTTC,CASSSSGTGGSEQYF,few,TRBV28,TRBJ2-7,TRBD1
TGCGCCAGCAGCTTGGCGACAGGGCCGGAAGAGACCCAGTACTTC,CASSLATGPEETQYF,few,TRBV5-1,TRBJ2-5,TRBD1
TGTGCCACCAGCAGAGATGGAATCGGGGAGCAGTTCTTC,CATSRDGIGEQFF,few,TRBV15,TRBJ2-1,.
TGTGCCAGCAGCCAACAGGGGATGAACACTGAAGCTTTCTTT,CASSQQGMNTEAFF,.,TRBV7-3,TRBJ1-1,TRBD1
TGTGCCAGCAGCCAAGACCGGTTGGGGAACACTGAAGCTTTCTTT,CASSQDRLGNTEAFF,.,TRBV3-1,TRBJ1-1,.
TGTGCCATCAGTGAAATGACAGCAGCTAACTATGGCTACACCTTC,CAISEMTAANYGYTF,many,TRBV10-3,TRBJ1-2,.
TGTGCCAGCAGCCCGACTAGTTCCTCCTACGAGCAGTACTTC,CASSPTSSSYEQYF,few,TRBV7-9,TRBJ2-7,.
TGCGCCAGCAGCCAAGACTACACGGTGTCAACTAATGAAAAACTGTTTTTT,CASSQDYTVSTNEKLFF,many,TRBV4-1,TRBJ1-4,.
TGTGCCAGCAGTCCAAACAGGGGACTAGCAGGCAATGAGCAGTTCTTC,CASSPNRGLAGNEQFF,.,TRBV12-3/TRBV12-4,TRBJ2-1,TRBD2
TGTGCCAGCAGAACACAGGGAATCCTAAACTATGGCTACACCTTC,CASRTQGILNYGYTF,few,TRBV6-6,TRBJ1-2,.
TGTGCCAGCAGTAAGGGGACAGGGAACACTGAAGCTTTCTTT,CASSKGTGNTEAFF,.,TRBV2,TRBJ1-1,TRBD1
TGCAGCGTTGATGGAGCGGGAGAGAGATACAATGAGCAGTTCTTC,CSVDGAGERYNEQFF,.,TRBV29-1,TRBJ2-1,TRBD2
TGTGCCAGTAGTGCCGGACTAGCGGGAGCGGTAGATACGCAGTATTTT,CASSAGLAGAVDTQYF,many,TRBV19,TRBJ2-3,TRBD2
TGTGCCAGCAGCTTAGTGTACGGGGGCGCCTTACACGAGCAGTACTTC,CASSLVYGGALHEQYF,many,TRBV11-2,TRBJ2-7,.
TGCAGCGTTGATTGGTACAGGAGGCATGAGGATGAGCAGTTCTTC,CSVDWYRRHEDEQFF,.,TRBV29-1,TRBJ2-1,.
TGTGCCAGCAGCTTCGACAGGGTCGGGAATGAAAAACTGTTTTTT,CASSFDRVGNEKLFF,few,TRBV7-2,TRBJ1-4,TRBD1
TGCAGCGTTGAACTAGAGAACACCGGGGAGCTGTTTTTT,CSVELENTGELFF,.,TRBV29-1,TRBJ2-2,.
TGTGCCACCAGTGATTTGCGGGGGTCAGTCAGGGGCACAGATACGCAGTATTTT,CATSDLRGSVRGTDTQYF,many,TRBV24-1,TRBJ2-3,.
TGCAGCGTGAGGGACAGGGACTATGGCTACACCTTC,CSVRDRDYGYTF,many,TRBV29-1,TRBJ1-2,TRBD1
TGCGCCAGCAGCCCCGGACGGGCTAGCACAGATACGCAGTATTTT,CASSPGRASTDTQYF,.,TRBV5-1,TRBJ2-3,.
TGTGCCAGTAGAGGACGGTACAATGAGCAGTTCTTC,CASRGRYNEQFF,.,TRBV27,TRBJ2-1,.